The rows below give T cell receptor beta chains drawn from one sample of a study of T cell responses to AZD1222 COVID-19 vaccine. TCRdb keeps only in-frame clones here, not all; method: immunoSEQ multiplex PCR. The data contain approximately 150,000 clones, 75% to 90% of them singletons. The specimen was peripheral blood, collected 28 days after the second dose of the MenACWY control vaccine. Receptor source: an adult who received the MenACWY meningococcal vaccine as a control. Each CDR3 is given with its conserved first and last residue. The D gene is left open where the match is weak. The size entry is marked missing in some rows and otherwise reads once, few, many or a size class.

d_gene	v_gene	j_gene	abundance	CDR3aa	CDR3nt
NA	TRBV18	TRBJ2-5	few	CASSPDSQERQYF	TGTGCCAGCTCACCAGACAGCCAAGAGAGGCAGTACTTC
TRBD1	TRBV6-5	TRBJ1-2	NA	CASRSGTGDGYTF	TGTGCCAGCAGATCCGGGACAGGGGACGGCTACACCTTC
NA	TRBV18	TRBJ1-1	NA	CASSPIENTEAFF	TGTGCCAGCTCACCCATAGAGAACACTGAAGCTTTCTTT
TRBD2	TRBV5-1	TRBJ2-7	NA	CASSQLAGGPYEQYF	TGCGCCAGCAGCCAGTTAGCGGGAGGGCCTTACGAGCAGTACTTC
NA	TRBV28	TRBJ1-2	NA	CAYSRGNYGYTF	TGTGCCTACAGCCGGGGTAACTATGGCTACACCTTC
NA	TRBV7-9	TRBJ2-7	NA	CASSSGQTYEQYF	TGTGCCAGCAGCTCAGGACAGACCTACGAGCAGTACTTC
NA	TRBV6-5	TRBJ1-1	NA	CASSWSRAFF	TGTGCCAGCAGTTGGTCGAGGGCTTTCTTT
TRBD1	TRBV7-2	TRBJ2-3	NA	CASSSRTGGKDTQYF	TGTGCCAGCAGCTCACGGACAGGGGGCAAAGATACGCAGTATTTT
NA	TRBV19	TRBJ1-4	NA	CASTDATNEKLFF	TGTGCCAGTACGGATGCAACTAATGAAAAACTGTTTTTT
NA	TRBV7-8	TRBJ1-5	NA	CASSPTPNQPQHF	TGTGCCAGCAGCCCGACACCGAATCAGCCCCAGCATTTT
NA	TRBV7-2	TRBJ2-1	NA	CASSRNRPATNEQFF	TGTGCCAGCAGCCGTAACCGGCCGGCTACCAATGAGCAGTTCTTC
TRBD2	TRBV24-1	TRBJ2-1	few	CATGKTQLAGESQFF	TGTGCCACCGGTAAGACCCAACTAGCGGGAGAATCGCAGTTCTTC
TRBD1	TRBV9	TRBJ1-4	NA	CASSVTGGKNEKLFF	TGTGCCAGCAGCGTGACAGGGGGCAAGAATGAAAAACTGTTTTTT
NA	TRBV7-2	TRBJ1-1	NA	CASSLDWSAEAFF	TGTGCCAGCAGCTTAGATTGGTCGGCTGAAGCTTTCTTT
TRBD1	TRBV19	TRBJ2-7	NA	CASSSVGGQAPYEQYF	TGTGCCAGTAGTTCCGTAGGGGGACAGGCCCCCTACGAGCAGTACTTC
TRBD1	TRBV5-1	TRBJ1-3	NA	CASSHGTAGNTIYF	TGCGCCAGCAGCCATGGGACAGCTGGAAACACCATATATTTT
NA	TRBV3-1/TRBV3-2	TRBJ1-3	NA	CASSQDGAFNSIYF	TGTGCCAGCAGCCAAGATGGGGCTTTCAATTCCATATATTTT
TRBD2	TRBV2	TRBJ2-1	NA	CASSEAQAAGVLGFF	TGTGCCAGCAGTGAAGCGCAGGCAGCGGGAGTTCTCGGGTTCTTC
TRBD2	TRBV27	TRBJ2-3	NA	CASASLAGFTDTQYF	TGTGCCAGTGCCTCTCTAGCGGGGTTCACAGATACGCAGTATTTT
TRBD1	TRBV14	TRBJ2-6	NA	CASRKPGQGPGANVLTF	TGTGCCAGCAGGAAGCCGGGACAGGGGCCTGGGGCCAACGTCCTGACTTTC
NA	TRBV28	TRBJ1-2	NA	CASSRKEWGYTF	TGTGCCAGCAGCCGAAAAGAATGGGGCTACACCTTC
NA	TRBV10-3	TRBJ2-7	NA	CAIRGDTYEQYF	TGTGCCATCAGGGGGGACACCTACGAGCAGTACTTC
TRBD2	TRBV18	TRBJ2-7	NA	CASSPYEGGTSYEQYF	TGTGCCAGCTCACCATACGAGGGAGGGACCTCCTACGAGCAGTACTTC
NA	TRBV29-1	TRBJ2-1	NA	CSVENFNEQFF	TGCAGCGTGGAAAATTTCAATGAGCAGTTCTTC
NA	TRBV21-1	TRBJ1-5	NA	CAPPHQPQHF	TGTGCCCCTCCCCATCAGCCCCAGCATTTT
NA	TRBV7-2	TRBJ2-7	NA	CASSLDSGNYEQYF	TGTGCCAGCAGCTTAGACTCAGGGAACTACGAGCAGTACTTC
NA	TRBV27	TRBJ2-1	NA	CASTLGTKQFF	TGTGCCAGCACACTTGGGACAAAGCAGTTCTTC
NA	TRBV29-1	TRBJ2-7	once	CSVVWGYEQYF	TGCAGCGTTGTATGGGGGTACGAGCAGTACTTC
NA	TRBV5-5	TRBJ2-7	NA	CASSSPRGGTAYEQYF	TGTGCCAGCAGCTCCCCTCGGGGCGGGACGGCCTACGAGCAGTACTTC
TRBD2	TRBV10-3	TRBJ2-7	NA	CAISPPSGRGEYEQYF	TGTGCCATAAGCCCCCCTAGCGGGAGAGGGGAATACGAGCAGTACTTC
NA	TRBV10-1	TRBJ2-1	NA	CASTPGPSNEQFF	TGCGCCAGCACCCCGGGACCGAGCAATGAGCAGTTCTTC
NA	TRBV5-1	TRBJ2-6	NA	CASSLGAVMSGANVLTF	TGCGCCAGCAGCTTGGGGGCCGTTATGTCTGGGGCCAACGTCCTGACTTTC
TRBD1	TRBV6-5	TRBJ1-1	NA	CASSLTLQGHTEAFF	TGTGCCAGCAGCTTAACCCTACAGGGGCACACTGAAGCTTTCTTT
NA	TRBV24-1	TRBJ1-3	NA	CATSPGGGNTIYF	TGTGCCACCAGCCCTGGGGGTGGAAACACCATATATTTT
NA	TRBV6-5	TRBJ1-5	NA	CASSRSGEVGQPQHF	TGTGCCAGCAGTCGAAGTGGGGAAGTCGGCCAGCCCCAGCATTTT
TRBD1	TRBV5-1	TRBJ1-2	NA	CASSWAGQGWDGYTF	TGCGCCAGCAGCTGGGCGGGACAGGGTTGGGATGGCTACACCTTC
NA	TRBV29-1	TRBJ1-1	NA	CSVEGGGVNTEAFF	TGCAGCGTTGAGGGGGGCGGAGTGAACACTGAAGCTTTCTTT
TRBD1	TRBV15	TRBJ2-3	NA	CATSRGHGTGNPDTQYF	TGTGCCACCAGCAGAGGGCACGGGACAGGGAACCCAGATACGCAGTATTTT
NA	TRBV16	TRBJ1-5	NA	CASSRQTDSNQPQHF	TGTGCCAGCAGCCGGCAGACAGATAGCAATCAGCCCCAGCATTTT
NA	TRBV18	TRBJ2-4	NA	CASSLSIAKNIQYF	TGTGCCAGCTCCCTGAGCATAGCCAAAAACATTCAGTACTTC
TRBD2	TRBV4-1	TRBJ2-5	NA	CASSQEIAGDLETQYF	TGCGCCAGCAGCCAAGAAATAGCGGGAGACTTAGAGACCCAGTACTTC
TRBD2	TRBV19	TRBJ2-1	NA	CASSISDSGIYNEQFF	TGTGCCAGTAGTATATCGGATAGCGGGATATACAATGAGCAGTTCTTC
NA	TRBV7-2	TRBJ2-7	NA	CASSLDLGSEQYF	TGTGCCAGCAGCTTAGACCTCGGGAGCGAGCAGTACTTC
NA	TRBV28	TRBJ1-5	NA	CASSFGGHLDQPQHF	TGTGCCAGCAGTTTTGGGGGGCATCTGGATCAGCCCCAGCATTTT
NA	TRBV30	TRBJ1-5	NA	CAWSGGLGQPQHF	TGTGCCTGGAGTGGGGGACTAGGCCAGCCCCAGCATTTT
NA	TRBV9	TRBJ1-2	NA	CASSASFRGEVYGYTF	TGTGCCAGCAGCGCCTCATTCCGGGGGGAGGTCTATGGCTACACCTTC
NA	TRBV28	TRBJ1-5	NA	CASRSGGNQPQHF	TGTGCCAGCAGATCCGGGGGGAATCAGCCCCAGCATTTT
TRBD2	TRBV5-5	TRBJ2-4	NA	CASSLARLAEKNIQYF	TGTGCCAGCAGCTTGGCCCGACTAGCGGAGAAAAACATTCAGTACTTC
TRBD2	TRBV29-1	TRBJ2-3	NA	CSVLWGLTSSTDTQYF	TGCAGCGTTTTATGGGGCCTGACTAGCAGCACAGATACGCAGTATTTT
NA	TRBV24-1	TRBJ2-3	NA	CATSDAGGRGDTQYF	TGTGCCACCAGTGATGCGGGTGGGCGCGGAGATACGCAGTATTTT
NA	TRBV30	TRBJ2-1	NA	CAWRARMGDEQFF	TGTGCCTGGAGAGCCAGGATGGGAGATGAGCAGTTCTTC
TRBD1	TRBV2	TRBJ1-2	NA	CASSEALDRGYGYTF	TGTGCCAGCAGTGAAGCCCTGGACAGGGGCTATGGCTACACCTTC
NA	TRBV7-2	TRBJ1-1	NA	CASSLGGAGLNTEAFF	TGTGCCAGCAGCTTAGGAGGAGCAGGATTGAACACTGAAGCTTTCTTT